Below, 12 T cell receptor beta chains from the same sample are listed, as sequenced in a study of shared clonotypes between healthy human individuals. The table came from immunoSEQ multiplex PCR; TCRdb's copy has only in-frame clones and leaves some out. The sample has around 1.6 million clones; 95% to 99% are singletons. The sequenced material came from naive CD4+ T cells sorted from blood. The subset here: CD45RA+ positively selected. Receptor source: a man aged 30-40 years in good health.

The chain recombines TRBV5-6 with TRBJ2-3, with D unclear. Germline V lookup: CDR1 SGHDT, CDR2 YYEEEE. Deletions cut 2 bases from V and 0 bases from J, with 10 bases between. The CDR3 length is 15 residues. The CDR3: CASSLLVQSTDTQYF. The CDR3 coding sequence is TGTGCCAGCAGCTTATTAGTACAGAGCACAGATACGCAGTATTTT. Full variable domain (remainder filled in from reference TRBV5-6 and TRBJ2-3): DAGVTQSPTHLIKTRGQQVTLRCSPKSGHDTVSWYQQALGQGPQFIFQYYEEEERQRGNFPDRFSGHQFPNYSSELNVNALLLGDSALYLCASSLLVQSTDTQYFGPGTRLTVL.

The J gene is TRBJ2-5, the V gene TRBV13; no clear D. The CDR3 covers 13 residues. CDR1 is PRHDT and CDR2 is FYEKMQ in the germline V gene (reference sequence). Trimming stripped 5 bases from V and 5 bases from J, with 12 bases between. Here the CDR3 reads CASSPRPGETQYF. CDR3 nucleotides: TGTGCCAGCAGCCCAAGACCCGGGGAGACCCAGTACTTC. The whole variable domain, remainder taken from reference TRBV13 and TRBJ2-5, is AAGVIQSPRHLIKEKRETATLKCYPIPRHDTVYWYQQGPGQDPQFLISFYEKMQSDKGSIPDRFSAQQFSDYHSELNMSSLELGDSALYFCASSPRPGETQYFGPGTRLLVL.

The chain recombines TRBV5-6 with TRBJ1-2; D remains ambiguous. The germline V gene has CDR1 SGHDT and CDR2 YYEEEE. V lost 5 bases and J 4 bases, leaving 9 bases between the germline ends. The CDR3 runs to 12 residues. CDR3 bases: TGTGCCAGCAGTCCCCGGCTCTATGGCTACACCTTC. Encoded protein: CASSPRLYGYTF. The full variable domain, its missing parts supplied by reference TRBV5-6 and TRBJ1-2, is DAGVTQSPTHLIKTRGQQVTLRCSPKSGHDTVSWYQQALGQGPQFIFQYYEEEERQRGNFPDRFSGHQFPNYSSELNVNALLLGDSALYLCASSPRLYGYTFGSGTRLTVV.

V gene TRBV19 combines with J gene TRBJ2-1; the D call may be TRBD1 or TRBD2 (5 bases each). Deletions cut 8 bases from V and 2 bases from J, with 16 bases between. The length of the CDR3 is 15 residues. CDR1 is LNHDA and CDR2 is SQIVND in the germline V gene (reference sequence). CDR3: CASHSSGTTYNEQFF. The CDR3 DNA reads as TGTGCCAGTCATTCAAGTGGGACCACCTACAATGAGCAGTTCTTC.

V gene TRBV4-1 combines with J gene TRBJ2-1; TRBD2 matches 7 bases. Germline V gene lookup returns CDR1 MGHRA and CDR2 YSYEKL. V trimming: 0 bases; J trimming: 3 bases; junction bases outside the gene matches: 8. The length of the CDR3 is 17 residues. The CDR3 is CASSQEDGGGFYNEQFF. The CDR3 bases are TGCGCCAGCAGCCAAGAAGATGGCGGGGGATTCTACAATGAGCAGTTCTTC.

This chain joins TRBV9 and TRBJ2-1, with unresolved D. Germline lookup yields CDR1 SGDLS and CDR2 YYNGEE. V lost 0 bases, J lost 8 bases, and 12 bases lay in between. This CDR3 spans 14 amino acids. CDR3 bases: TGTGCCAGCAGCGTAGTACAGATGTCGGATGAGCAGTTCTTC. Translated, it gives CASSVVQMSDEQFF.

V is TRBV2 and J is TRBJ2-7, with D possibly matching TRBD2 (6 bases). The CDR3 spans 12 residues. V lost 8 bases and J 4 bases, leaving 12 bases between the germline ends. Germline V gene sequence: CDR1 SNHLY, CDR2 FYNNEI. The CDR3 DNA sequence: TGTGCCAGCGAAGAGGGGACTTACGAGCAGTACTTC. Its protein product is CASEEGTYEQYF.

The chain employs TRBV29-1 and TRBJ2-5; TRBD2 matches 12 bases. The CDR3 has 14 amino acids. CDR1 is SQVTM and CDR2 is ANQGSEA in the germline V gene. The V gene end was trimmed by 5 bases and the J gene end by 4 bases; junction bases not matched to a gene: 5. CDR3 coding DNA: TGCAGCGTTTTCGGACTAGCGGGAATAGAGACCCAGTACTTC. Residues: CSVFGLAGIETQYF.

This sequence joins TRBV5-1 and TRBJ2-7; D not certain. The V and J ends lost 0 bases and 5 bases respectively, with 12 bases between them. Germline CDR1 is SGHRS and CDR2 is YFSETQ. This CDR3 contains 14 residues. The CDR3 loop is CASSLERLPDEQYF. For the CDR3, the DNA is TGCGCCAGCAGCTTGGAAAGGTTACCGGACGAGCAGTACTTC. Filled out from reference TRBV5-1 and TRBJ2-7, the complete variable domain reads KAGVTQTPRYLIKTRGQQVTLSCSPISGHRSVSWYQQTPGQGLQFLFEYFSETQRNKGNFPGRFSGRQFSNSRSEMNVSTLELGDSALYLCASSLERLPDEQYFGPGTRLTVT.

The CDR3 reads CASSVALTFSYNEQFF. The CDR3 DNA follows: TGTGCCAGCAGCGTAGCCCTGACCTTCTCCTACAATGAGCAGTTCTTC. The chain carries TRBV9 and TRBJ2-1; no clear D. The CDR3 has 16 residues. Trimming pared 0 bases from V and 0 bases from J, leaving 10 bases between. Germline V gives CDR1 SGDLS, CDR2 YYNGEE.

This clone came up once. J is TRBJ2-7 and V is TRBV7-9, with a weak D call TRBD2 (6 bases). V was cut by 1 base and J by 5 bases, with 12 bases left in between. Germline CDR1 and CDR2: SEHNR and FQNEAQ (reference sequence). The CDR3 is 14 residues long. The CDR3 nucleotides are TGTGCCAGCAGCTTAGGCGGGGTTACCGACGAGCAGTACTTC. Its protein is CASSLGGVTDEQYF.

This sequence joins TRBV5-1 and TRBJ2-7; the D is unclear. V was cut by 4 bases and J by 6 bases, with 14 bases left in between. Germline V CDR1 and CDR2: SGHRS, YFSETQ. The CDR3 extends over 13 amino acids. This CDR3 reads CASSVYSPAEQYF. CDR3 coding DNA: TGCGCCAGCAGCGTCTATTCTCCTGCCGAGCAGTACTTC.